This paragraph covers one T cell receptor beta chain sequence. Its antigen is undetermined. As to time point: pre-treatment baseline. The entry originates in a study of blood T cell dynamics during melanoma immunotherapy. Study-level points and caveats: The study could not tell melanoma-specific clones from general immune activation. Disease-control patients' PBMC repertoires became either more clonal or more diverse at W3.

Each bulk PBMC sample had 300 to 350 ng DNA loaded. Clones were read by immunoSEQ multiplex PCR, and TCRdb kept only the in-frame ones, dropping some. In the table there are approximately 7,000 clones, roughly 83% of which are singletons. Germline loops: CDR1 SNHLY, CDR2 FYNNEI. After removal of 10 bases from V and 5 bases from J, the junction contained 5 bases not matched to a gene. CDR3 length equals 12 residues. Sequenced material: blood, taken from a patient treated with checkpoint blockade. The receptor was isolated from a human donor with melanoma. Some clones in this sample may be carry-over from other donors' samples. The chain couples TRBV2 to TRBJ2-1, with 7 bases that match TRBD1. The CDR3 region has the DNA TGTGCCACAGACAGGGTGCACAATGAGCAGTTCTTC. Translation: CATDRVHNEQFF.